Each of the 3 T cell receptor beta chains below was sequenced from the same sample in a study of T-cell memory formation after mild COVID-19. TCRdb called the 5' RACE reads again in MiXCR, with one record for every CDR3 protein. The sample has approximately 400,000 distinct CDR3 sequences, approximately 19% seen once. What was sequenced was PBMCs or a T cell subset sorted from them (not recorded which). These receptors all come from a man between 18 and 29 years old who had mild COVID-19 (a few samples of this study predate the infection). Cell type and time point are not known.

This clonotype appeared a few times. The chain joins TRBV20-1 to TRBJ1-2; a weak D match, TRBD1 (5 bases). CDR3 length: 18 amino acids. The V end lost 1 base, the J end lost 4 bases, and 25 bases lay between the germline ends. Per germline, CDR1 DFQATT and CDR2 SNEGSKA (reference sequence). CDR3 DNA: TGCAGTGCTAGAGGAGGACGGGGAAAGGGACTGGGGAGCTATGGCTACACCTTC. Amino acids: CSARGGRGKGLGSYGYTF.

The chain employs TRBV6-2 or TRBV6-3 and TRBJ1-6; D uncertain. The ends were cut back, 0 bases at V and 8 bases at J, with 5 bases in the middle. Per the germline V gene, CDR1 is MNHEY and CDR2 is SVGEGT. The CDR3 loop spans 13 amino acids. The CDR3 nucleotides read TGTGCCAGCAGTTACTCGGCGGATTCACCCCTCCACTTT. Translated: CASSYSADSPLHF.

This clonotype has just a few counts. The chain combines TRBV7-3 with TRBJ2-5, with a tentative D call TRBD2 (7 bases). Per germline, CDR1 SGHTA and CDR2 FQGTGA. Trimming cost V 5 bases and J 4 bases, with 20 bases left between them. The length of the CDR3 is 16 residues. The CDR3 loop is CASSPGGRGPRETQYF. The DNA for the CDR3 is TGTGCCAGCAGCCCTGGTGGGCGGGGGCCCCGAGAGACCCAGTACTTC.